This entry concerns a single T cell receptor beta chain. This clonotype came up many times. Its antigen has not been determined. It has no much larger one-base neighbor in the sample; base qualities were not kept. A patient counted as having stable Graves' hyperthyroidism if no progression to ophthalmopathy occurred over 18 months of follow-up. Hyperthyroidism patients were newly diagnosed, had a disease duration of under 2 months, and were aged 18 to 65 years. The study excluded patients with uncontrolled infections, other autoimmune diseases, pregnancy or lactation. Diagnoses were based on clinical symptoms, serum thyroxine and TRAb, thyroid ultrasound and orbital computed tomography. PBMCs were isolated from about 9 ml of fresh peripheral blood by Ficoll-Paque density gradient centrifugation. Total RNA was extracted with Trizol reagent, and quality was checked on an Agilent 2100 Bioanalyzer. Spanning cysteine to phenylalanine, the CDR3 consists of 14 amino acids. CDR3 DNA is the only sequence kept; it has 42 bases, read in frame from the first base. At the junction V is shortened by 4 bases and J by 4 bases, with 13 bases in between.

The sample is drawn from a study of T cells in Graves' hyperthyroidism and ophthalmopathy (dated by TCRdb to between 2018 and 2021). Context from the whole study: Peripheral blood samples were taken at the time of initial diagnosis, prior to any treatment. To identify distinguishing TCR V-J signatures, a discovery cohort of 95 to 100 patients was used, comprising 43 with Graves' ophthalmopathy and roughly 60 with stable Graves' hyperthyroidism. Whether ophthalmopathy could be predicted prospectively was tested in an independent validation cohort made up of under 20 hyperthyroidism patients plus 17 patients who later progressed to ophthalmopathy. The approximately 90 discovery patients were divided at random into training and test sets in a 7:3 ratio. In addition, the study compared T-cell repertoires in thyroid tissue and in blood from roughly six Graves' hyperthyroidism patients. After sampling, hyperthyroidism patients received methimazole starting at 30 mg daily, and ophthalmopathy patients received high-dose intravenous methylprednisolone. The paper reports TCR Vbeta CDR3 sequencing of roughly 140 peripheral blood samples: under 45 ophthalmopathy, fewer than 85 hyperthyroidism and some 17 progressor patients. General findings and caveats noted by the study authors: In validation, progression to ophthalmopathy was predicted by the model with approximately 67% sensitivity and 72.22% specificity, a median of approximately 7.1 months before onset. Most expanded thyroid clonotypes (frequency above 0.001) were also detected in blood, a finding suggesting that blood repertoires may reflect thyroid immune responses. Sample size was not statistically predetermined, and investigators were not blinded to group allocation. A 13 V-J signature model separated ophthalmopathy from stable hyperthyroidism, with 87.88% sensitivity and about 81% specificity in cross-validation and 80%/75% in testing.

Amplification of TCR beta CDR3 regions was carried out from RNA transcripts. For the first round of RT-PCR on the TCR CDR3, the HTBI primer set was used together with the Qiagen OneStep RT-PCR kit. A second multiplex PCR round built the libraries, followed by size selection and purification. Paired-end sequencing of the libraries was performed with 100 bp reads on an Illumina HiSeq2000. Turning to the authors' computational methods: SOAPnuke was used to process the raw data, with reads discarded if the reads contained adapters or uncalled bases, had a mean Phred below 15, or lacked an exact constant-primer or identifier match. COPE v1.2.5 was used to merge the high-quality paired reads, and each unique nucleotide sequence was defined as a clonotype. MiTCR v1.1 was used to align the clonotypes against IMGT TRBV, TRBD and TRBJ reference segments. Only V-J combinations with frequency above 0.0001, covering 99% to 99.2% of repertoires, were analysed. The TCS score was defined as the ratio of F50 (clonal expansion) to E x V (chaos), calculated using BLOSUM62-based TCRdist between CDR3 peptides within each V-J. Welch's t-statistics and random forest reduced roughly 530 V-J features to 13, which were used in a naive Bayes classifier (R e1071). In-frame beta chains were kept once TCRdb had trimmed the public reads at Q25 with fastp and called clones with MiXCR. Rows matching on CDR3 protein sequence are summarized as one entry with the most common DNA and genes. Clone size and V and J calls follow TCRdb, not the original study. The sample yields around 520,000 distinct CDR3 sequences; 13% to 15% were counted once. In total, the top ten clones hold 15% to 20% of the sample.

The rearranged chain carries TRBV12-3 or TRBV12-4 and TRBJ1-2; possibly the D gene is TRBD1, per 6 matching bases. This clonotype was obtained from a woman aged 18-29 years with Graves' hyperthyroidism. Sequenced input: blood. The encoded CDR3 is CASSSQGGGYGYTF. The sequenced DNA is TGTGCCAGCAGTTCCCAAGGGGGAGGCTATGGCTACACCTTC.